Sequencing of this TCR beta chain was carried out in a study of glioma-infiltrating T cells after dendritic cell vaccination listed by TCRdb under 2016. With respect to the entire study: The cohort comprised approximately 15 glioblastoma patients from Phase I and II dendritic cell vaccination trials, 9 newly diagnosed and 6 with recurrent disease. Patients received autologous tumor lysate-pulsed dendritic cell vaccination between about 2002 and 2013. To make the vaccine, monocyte-derived dendritic cells were cultured for 6 to 8 days with IL-4 and GM-CSF and then pulsed overnight with autologous tumor lysate. Patients received three intradermal dendritic cell vaccine injections at biweekly intervals in the arm below the axilla. In glioblastoma patients vaccinated with dendritic cells, deep sequencing of TCR beta CDR3 regions served to measure the amount of tumor-infiltrating lymphocytes and to compare repertoires between tumor and blood. Survival after dendritic cell vaccination was correlated with TCR sequencing metrics such as TIL content and the overlap between tumor and blood repertoires.

CDR1 and CDR2 are read off the germline V gene as SGHDT and YYEEEE. CDR3 length: 16 amino acids, cysteine to phenylalanine. Only CDR3 DNA is held: 48 bases, read in frame from base 1. The germline ends are 14 bases apart after V is trimmed by 0 bases and J by 1 base. On the study overall, not on this receptor specifically: After dendritic cell vaccination, a higher estimated pretreatment TIL content predicted longer time to progression and overall survival. TCR clonality showed no direct relationship with survival, which suggests that a diverse polyclonal response may be important. The response model built on TCR overlap across three groups was characterized as speculative, with prospective validation still needed. The cohort was small and heterogeneous, with few patients having full blood and tumor sets and even fewer initial-recurrent tumor pairs.

TCRB CDR3 regions were amplified from 2 ug genomic DNA, or all available DNA if less, using the immunoSEQ assay. Multiplex PCR used 60 forward primers for TCR V beta segments and 13 reverse primers for J beta segments. To estimate reads per starting template, synthetic control templates were spiked into each sample at limiting dilution. The Illumina HiSeq System generated sequencing reads of 87 bp. For the original study's pipeline: PCR and sequencing errors were removed by merging closely related sequences with a nearest neighbor algorithm. TCR overlap was measured as the percentage of unique tumor TCR beta sequences that were also present in the peripheral blood of the same patient. The table was pulled from immuneACCESS by TCRdb, which kept in-frame rearrangements only. Such tables lose some clones; where checked, under half of the loss comes from unresolved V genes, and the rest has no known cause. V and J calls plus clone size are reproduced from that table; the DNA served to infer D and trimming. Recorded for this sample are 93,000 or so clones; more than 80% of them occurred a single time. The ten largest clones add up to approximately 12% of the sample.

To be selected, patients needed enough residual fresh-frozen tumor tissue and more than two years of available survival data. An isocitrate dehydrogenase mutation was not carried by any of the glioblastoma patients, although molecular status was otherwise variable. PBMC collection took place before vaccination, two weeks after the third vaccination, and at tumor progression if progression occurred. The Qiagen DNeasy Blood extraction Kit was used for extraction of genomic DNA. With respect to this clone: Which antigen it targets is not known. The record has no base qualities; no much larger clone is one base away.

The sample was blood, taken before dendritic cell vaccination. The sequence joins TRBV5-6 to TRBJ2-7; TRBD1 might be the D gene, on 6 matching bases. The TCR comes from a human donor with glioblastoma. The CDR3 region has the sequence CASSLVGGRSSYEQYF. The nucleotide sequence is given as TGTGCCAGCAGCTTGGTTGGGGGCCGATCTTCCTACGAGCAGTACTTC.